This entry is about one T cell receptor beta chain. Assay used: immunoSEQ multiplex PCR; TCRdb lists only in-frame clones, some missing. The sample holds some 10,000 clones; roughly two thirds are singletons and the top ten take approximately 20%. These data come from a study of regulatory dendritic cells for organ transplantation. Source material: memory CD8+ T cells from blood. The subset was: CD45RO+ memory T cells. The receptor's source is a human donor in good health.

The DNA for the CDR3 is TGTGCCGCGTCAGGAGGCTATGGCTACACCTTC. Translating gives CAASGGYGYTF. V is TRBV28 and J is TRBJ1-2; D gene uncertain. Germline V gene lookup returns CDR1 MDHEN and CDR2 SYDVKM. The CDR3 is 11 residues long. V was clipped by 11 bases and J by 4 bases, with 11 bases between them.